Presented here are 8 T cell receptor beta chains from one specimen sequenced in a study of blood T cells in healthy people across ages. Then a second PCR, running roughly 7 to 11 cycles, was carried out with a sample-barcoded 5' primer and a J-beta primer mix. TCRdb analysed the 5' RACE reads with MiXCR anew, one entry per CDR3 protein. The sample holds about 1.8 million distinct CDR3 sequences, around 48% seen once. The sample consisted of blood. These receptors all come from a woman in her forties in good health.

This chain links TRBV4-3 with TRBJ2-7; no definite D call. Germline values: CDR1 LGHNA, CDR2 YSLEER. Trimming took off 6 bases at V and 5 bases at J, with 14 bases between the two ends. The CDR3 extends over 13 amino acids. This CDR3 reads CASSHGNHNEQYF. The CDR3 coding sequence is TGCGCCAGCAGTCATGGTAACCATAACGAGCAGTACTTC.

There are a few counts of this clonotype. The chain couples TRBV20-1 to TRBJ1-6; possibly TRBD1 for D (5 bases). V lost 8 bases to trimming and J lost 9 bases, with 20 bases between them. The CDR3 consists of 14 residues. CDR1 is DFQATT, CDR2 SNEGSKA, per germline (reference sequence). The CDR3 DNA reads as TGCAGTTCAACGGGGCGACTGGCCGGTTCACCCCTCCACTTT. Protein: CSSTGRLAGSPLHF.

This clonotype came up a few times. The chain is built from TRBV4-1 and TRBJ2-1; 11 bases align to TRBD2. The length of the CDR3 is 14 residues. Germline-derived CDR1 and CDR2 are MGHRA and YSYEKL. V dropped 6 bases and J dropped 8; count of bases not matched to a gene: 6. Here the CDR3 reads CASRDSGGADEQFF. The DNA for the CDR3 is TGCGCCAGCAGAGATAGCGGGGGGGCAGATGAGCAGTTCTTC.

The J gene is TRBJ2-7, the V gene TRBV28; 9 bases match TRBD2. Losses at the gene ends were 6 bases for V and 3 bases for J; bases not matched to a gene: 6. The CDR3 length is 14 residues. In germline, CDR1 is MDHEN, CDR2 SYDVKM. The CDR3 DNA reads as TGTGCCAGCAGCATAGCGGGGGTCCTCTACGAGCAGTACTTC. Its protein is CASSIAGVLYEQYF. Full variable domain (missing parts from reference TRBV28 and TRBJ2-7): DVKVTQSSRYLVKRTGEKVFLECVQDMDHENMFWYRQDPGLGLRLIYFSYDVKMKEKGDIPEGYSVSREKKERFSLILESASTNQTSMYLCASSIAGVLYEQYFGPGTRLTVT.

V and J are TRBV10-3 and TRBJ2-4, with 11 bases fitting TRBD1. The last part of the DNA fits TRBJ2-7 better; the J call may be wrong. The CDR3 contains 14 residues. Germline V CDR1 and CDR2: ENHRY, SYGVKD. The CDR3: CAIGEDRGHCEQYF. The DNA of the CDR3 is TGTGCCATCGGGGAGGACAGGGGGCATTGCGAGCAGTACTTC.

The chain carries TRBV7-2 and TRBJ2-3; perhaps TRBD1 as D (6 bases). Germline V lookup: CDR1 SGHTA, CDR2 FQGNSA. The V and J ends lost 2 bases and 2 bases respectively, with 14 bases between them. The CDR3 contains 16 residues. CDR3 sequence (DNA): TGTGCCAGCAGCTTATGGGCAGGGGCCATCACAGATACGCAGTATTTT. Translated: CASSLWAGAITDTQYF.

This clonotype turned up a few times. This chain connects TRBV7-2 to TRBJ2-3, with D perhaps TRBD2 (5 bases). CDR3 size: 13 residues. V lost 3 bases and J lost 5, with 9 bases in between. The germline V gene has CDR1 SGHTA and CDR2 FQGNSA. CDR3 residues: CASSFITRDTQYF. The CDR3 DNA sequence: TGTGCCAGCAGCTTTATCACTAGAGATACGCAGTATTTT.

This clonotype has only a few counts. V is TRBV12-3 or TRBV12-4 and J is TRBJ2-1; 11 bases align to TRBD1. The ends lost 6 bases at V and 6 bases at J; junction bases unmatched: 7. CDR3 length equals 15 residues. CDR3 amino acids: CASRRSGTGGNEQFF. CDR3 DNA sequence: TGTGCCAGCAGACGATCCGGGACAGGGGGCAATGAGCAGTTCTTC.